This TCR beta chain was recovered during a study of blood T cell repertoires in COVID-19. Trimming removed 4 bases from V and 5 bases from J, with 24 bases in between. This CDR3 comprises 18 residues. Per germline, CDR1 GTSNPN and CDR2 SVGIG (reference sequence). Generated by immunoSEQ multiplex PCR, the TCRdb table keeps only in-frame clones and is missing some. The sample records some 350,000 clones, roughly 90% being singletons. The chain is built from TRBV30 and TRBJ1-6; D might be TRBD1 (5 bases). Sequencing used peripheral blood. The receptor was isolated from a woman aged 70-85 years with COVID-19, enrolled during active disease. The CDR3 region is CAWINTATANTHNSPLHF. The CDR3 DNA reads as TGTGCCTGGATAAACACCGCGACAGCCAACACTCATAATTCACCCCTCCACTTT.